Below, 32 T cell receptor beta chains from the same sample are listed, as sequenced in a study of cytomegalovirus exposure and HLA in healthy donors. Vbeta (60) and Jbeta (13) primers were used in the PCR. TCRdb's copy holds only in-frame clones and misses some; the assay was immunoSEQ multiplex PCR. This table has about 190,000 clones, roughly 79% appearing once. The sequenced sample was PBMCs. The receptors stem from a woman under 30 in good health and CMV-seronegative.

The CDR3 region is CASSVGGRVIWTDTQYF. Written as DNA, the CDR3 is TGTGCCAGCAGCGTAGGCGGGCGCGTCATCTGGACGGATACGCAGTATTTT. The rearrangement uses TRBV9 and TRBJ2-3; tentative D call: TRBD2 (5 bases). The germline V gene has CDR1 SGDLS and CDR2 YYNGEE. This CDR3 has 17 amino acids. V was cut by 0 bases and J by 6 bases, with 20 bases left in between.

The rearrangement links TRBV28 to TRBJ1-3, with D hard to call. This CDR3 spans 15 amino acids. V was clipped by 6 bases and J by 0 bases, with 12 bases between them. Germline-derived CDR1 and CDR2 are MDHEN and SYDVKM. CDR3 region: CASSPPVSSGNTIYF. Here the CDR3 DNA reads TGTGCCAGCAGCCCTCCGGTTAGCTCTGGAAACACCATATATTTT.

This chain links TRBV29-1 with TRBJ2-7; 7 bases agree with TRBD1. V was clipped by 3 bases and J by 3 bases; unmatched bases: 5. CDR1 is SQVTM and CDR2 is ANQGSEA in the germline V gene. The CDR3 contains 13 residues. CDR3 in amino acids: CSVDSGGIYEQYF. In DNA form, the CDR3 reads TGCAGCGTTGATTCAGGGGGTATCTACGAGCAGTACTTC.

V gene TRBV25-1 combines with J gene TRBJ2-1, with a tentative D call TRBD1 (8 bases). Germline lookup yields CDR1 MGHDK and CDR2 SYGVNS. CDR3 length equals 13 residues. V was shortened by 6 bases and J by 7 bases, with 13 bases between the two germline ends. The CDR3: CASRKQGGNEQFF. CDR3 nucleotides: TGTGCCAGCAGGAAACAGGGGGGGAATGAGCAGTTCTTC.

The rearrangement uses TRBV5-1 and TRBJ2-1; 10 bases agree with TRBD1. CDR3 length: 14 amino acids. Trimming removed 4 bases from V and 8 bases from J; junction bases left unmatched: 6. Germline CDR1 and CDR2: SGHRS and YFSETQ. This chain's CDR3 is CASSVGQGSDEQFF. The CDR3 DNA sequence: TGCGCCAGCAGCGTGGGACAGGGGAGCGATGAGCAGTTCTTC.

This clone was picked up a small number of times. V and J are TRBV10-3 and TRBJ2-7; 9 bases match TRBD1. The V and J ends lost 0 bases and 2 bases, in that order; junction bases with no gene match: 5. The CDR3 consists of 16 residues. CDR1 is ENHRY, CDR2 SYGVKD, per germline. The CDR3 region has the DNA TGTGCCATCAGTGAGTCGTCCGACAGGGGGACCTACGAGCAGTACTTC. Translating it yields CAISESSDRGTYEQYF.

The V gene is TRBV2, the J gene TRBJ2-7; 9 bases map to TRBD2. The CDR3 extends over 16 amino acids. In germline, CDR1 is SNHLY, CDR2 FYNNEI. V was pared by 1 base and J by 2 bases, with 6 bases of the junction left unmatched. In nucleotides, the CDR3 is TGTGCCAGCAGTGAAGTCCAAGCGGGGGGACCCTACGAGCAGTACTTC. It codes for CASSEVQAGGPYEQYF.

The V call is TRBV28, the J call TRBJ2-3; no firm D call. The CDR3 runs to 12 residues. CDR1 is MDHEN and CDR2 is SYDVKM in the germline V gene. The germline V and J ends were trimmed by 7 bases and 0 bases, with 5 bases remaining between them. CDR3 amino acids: CASTTSTDTQYF. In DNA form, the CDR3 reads TGTGCCAGCACCACTAGCACAGATACGCAGTATTTT.

The DNA of the CDR3 is TGCGCCAGCAGCCAAGTACTCGCATCCTACGAGCAGTACTTC. Translated, it gives CASSQVLASYEQYF. This chain joins TRBV4-3 and TRBJ2-7; D remains ambiguous. Germline V gene lookup returns CDR1 LGHNA and CDR2 YSLEER. The CDR3 runs 14 residues. Trimming took 1 base from V and 1 from J, leaving 8 bases between them.

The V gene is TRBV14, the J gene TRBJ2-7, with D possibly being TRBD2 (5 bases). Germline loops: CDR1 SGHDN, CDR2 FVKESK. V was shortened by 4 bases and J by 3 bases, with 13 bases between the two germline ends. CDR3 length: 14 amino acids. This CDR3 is CASSLLRAGYEQYF. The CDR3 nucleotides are TGTGCCAGCAGCCTCCTACGGGCGGGCTACGAGCAGTACTTC. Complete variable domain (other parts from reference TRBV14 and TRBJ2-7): EAGVTQFPSHSVIEKGQTVTLRCDPISGHDNLYWYRRVMGKEIKFLLHFVKESKQDESGMPNNRFLAERTGGTYSTLKVQPAELEDSGVYFCASSLLRAGYEQYFGPGTRLTVT.

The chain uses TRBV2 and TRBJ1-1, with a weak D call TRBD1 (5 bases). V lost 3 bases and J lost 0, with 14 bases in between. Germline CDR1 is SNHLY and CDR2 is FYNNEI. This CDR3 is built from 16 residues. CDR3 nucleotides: TGTGCCAGCAGTGAGGGGGGGGTTAGGCTGAACACTGAAGCTTTCTTT. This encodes CASSEGGVRLNTEAFF.

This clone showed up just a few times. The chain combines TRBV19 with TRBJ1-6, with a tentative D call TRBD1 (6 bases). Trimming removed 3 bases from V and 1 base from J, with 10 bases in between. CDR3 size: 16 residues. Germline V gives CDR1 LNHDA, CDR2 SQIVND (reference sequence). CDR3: CASSIRGRSYNSPLHF. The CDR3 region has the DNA TGTGCCAGTAGTATCAGGGGCCGATCCTATAATTCACCCCTCCACTTT.

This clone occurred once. DNA for the CDR3: TGCGCCAGCAGCCCGATCCGAGACGGAGCCTACGAGCAGTACTTC. Translated, it gives CASSPIRDGAYEQYF. This rearrangement joins TRBV5-1 to TRBJ2-7; D is ambiguous. CDR3 length equals 15 residues. CDR1 SGHRS and CDR2 YFSETQ come from the germline V gene. Between the trimmed V and J ends, which lost 4 bases and 2 bases, there was a span of 16 bases.

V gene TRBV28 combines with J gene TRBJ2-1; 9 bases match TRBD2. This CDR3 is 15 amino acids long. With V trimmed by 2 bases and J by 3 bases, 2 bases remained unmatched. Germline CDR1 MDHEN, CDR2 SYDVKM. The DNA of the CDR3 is TGTGCCAGCAGTTTAGGCGGGGGGGTCTACAATGAGCAGTTCTTC. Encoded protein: CASSLGGGVYNEQFF.

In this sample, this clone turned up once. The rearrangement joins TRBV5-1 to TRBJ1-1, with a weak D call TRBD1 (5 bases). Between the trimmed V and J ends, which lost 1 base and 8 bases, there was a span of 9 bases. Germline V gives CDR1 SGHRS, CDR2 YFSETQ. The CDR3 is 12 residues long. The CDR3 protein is CASSLSGREAFF. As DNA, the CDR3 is TGCGCCAGCAGCTTGTCAGGGCGGGAAGCTTTCTTT.

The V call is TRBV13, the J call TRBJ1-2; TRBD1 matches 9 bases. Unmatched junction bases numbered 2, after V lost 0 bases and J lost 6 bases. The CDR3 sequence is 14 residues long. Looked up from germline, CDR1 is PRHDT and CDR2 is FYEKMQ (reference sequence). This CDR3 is CASSLGQGADGYTF. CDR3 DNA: TGTGCCAGCAGCTTAGGACAGGGGGCTGATGGCTACACCTTC.

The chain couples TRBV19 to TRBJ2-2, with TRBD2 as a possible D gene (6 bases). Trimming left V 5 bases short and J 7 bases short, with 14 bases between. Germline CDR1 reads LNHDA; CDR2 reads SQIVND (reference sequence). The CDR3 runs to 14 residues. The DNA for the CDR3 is TGTGCCAGTAGTGGCGGGGTAGATGGCGGGGAGCTGTTTTTT. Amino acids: CASSGGVDGGELFF. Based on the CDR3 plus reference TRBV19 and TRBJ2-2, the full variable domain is DGGITQSPKYLFRKEGQNVTLSCEQNLNHDAMYWYRQDPGQGLRLIYYSQIVNDFQKGDIAEGYSVSREKKESFPLTVTSAQKNPTAFYLCASSGGVDGGELFFGEGSRLTVL.

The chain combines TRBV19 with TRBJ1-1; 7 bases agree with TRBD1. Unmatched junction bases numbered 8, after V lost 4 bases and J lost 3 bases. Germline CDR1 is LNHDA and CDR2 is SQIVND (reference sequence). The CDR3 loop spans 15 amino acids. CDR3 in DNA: TGTGCCAGTAGTAACCTGAGACAGGGACACACTGAAGCTTTCTTT. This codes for CASSNLRQGHTEAFF.

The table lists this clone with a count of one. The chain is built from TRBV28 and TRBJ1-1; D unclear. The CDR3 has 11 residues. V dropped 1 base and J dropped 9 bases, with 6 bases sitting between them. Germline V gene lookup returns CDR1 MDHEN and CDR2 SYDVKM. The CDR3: CASSLYSQAFF. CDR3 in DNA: TGTGCCAGCAGTTTATACAGCCAAGCTTTCTTT. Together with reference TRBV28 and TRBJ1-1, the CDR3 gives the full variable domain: DVKVTQSSRYLVKRTGEKVFLECVQDMDHENMFWYRQDPGLGLRLIYFSYDVKMKEKGDIPEGYSVSREKKERFSLILESASTNQTSMYLCASSLYSQAFFGQGTRLTVV.

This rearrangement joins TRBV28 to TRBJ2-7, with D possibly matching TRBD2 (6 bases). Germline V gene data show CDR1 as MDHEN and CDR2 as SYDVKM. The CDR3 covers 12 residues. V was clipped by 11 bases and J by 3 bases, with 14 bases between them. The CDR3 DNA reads TGTGCCGCAAGCGAGGAGGGCTACGAGCAGTACTTC. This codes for CAASEEGYEQYF.

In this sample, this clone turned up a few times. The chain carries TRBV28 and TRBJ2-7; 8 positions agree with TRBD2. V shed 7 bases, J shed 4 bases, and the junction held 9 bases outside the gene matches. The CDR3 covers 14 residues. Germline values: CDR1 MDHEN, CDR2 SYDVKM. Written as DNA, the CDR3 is TGTGCCAGCAATCGGGGGGGCGAAAAATACGAGCAGTACTTC. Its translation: CASNRGGEKYEQYF.

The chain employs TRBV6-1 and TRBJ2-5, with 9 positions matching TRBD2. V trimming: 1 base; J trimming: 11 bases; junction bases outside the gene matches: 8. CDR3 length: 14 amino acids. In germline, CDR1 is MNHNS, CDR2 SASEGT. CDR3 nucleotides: TGTGCCAGCAGTGAAGTAGGTAGCGGGAGCCCTCAGTACTTC. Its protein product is CASSEVGSGSPQYF.

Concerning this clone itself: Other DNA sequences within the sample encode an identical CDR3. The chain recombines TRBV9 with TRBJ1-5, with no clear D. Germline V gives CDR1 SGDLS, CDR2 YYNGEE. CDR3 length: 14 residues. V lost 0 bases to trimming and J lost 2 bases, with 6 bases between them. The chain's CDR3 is CASSVGGGNQPQHF. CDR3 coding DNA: TGTGCCAGCAGCGTAGGGGGAGGCAATCAGCCCCAGCATTTT.

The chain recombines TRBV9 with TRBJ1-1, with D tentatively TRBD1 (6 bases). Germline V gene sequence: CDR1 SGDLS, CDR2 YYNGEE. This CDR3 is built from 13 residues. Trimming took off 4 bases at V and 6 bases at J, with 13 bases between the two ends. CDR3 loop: CASSSAAGAEAFF. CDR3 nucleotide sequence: TGTGCCAGCAGCTCGGCGGCAGGGGCTGAAGCTTTCTTT.

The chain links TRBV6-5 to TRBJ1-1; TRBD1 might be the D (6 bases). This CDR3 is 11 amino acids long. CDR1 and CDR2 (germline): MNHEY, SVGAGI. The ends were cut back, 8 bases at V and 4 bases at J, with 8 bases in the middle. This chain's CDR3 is CASLGGTEAFF. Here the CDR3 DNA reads TGTGCCAGCCTAGGGGGCACTGAAGCTTTCTTT.

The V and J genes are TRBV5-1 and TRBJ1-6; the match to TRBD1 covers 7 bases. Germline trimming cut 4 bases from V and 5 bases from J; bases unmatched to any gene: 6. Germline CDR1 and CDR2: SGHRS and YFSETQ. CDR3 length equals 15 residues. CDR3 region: CASSRSGQDNSPLHF. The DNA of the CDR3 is TGCGCCAGCAGCCGGTCAGGACAGGATAATTCACCCCTCCACTTT.

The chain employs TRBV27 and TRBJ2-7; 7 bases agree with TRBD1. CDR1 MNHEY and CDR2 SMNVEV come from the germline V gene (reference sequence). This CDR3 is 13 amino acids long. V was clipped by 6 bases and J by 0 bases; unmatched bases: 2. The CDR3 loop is CASRGDSSYEQYF. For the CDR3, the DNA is TGTGCCAGCAGGGGGGACAGCTCCTACGAGCAGTACTTC.

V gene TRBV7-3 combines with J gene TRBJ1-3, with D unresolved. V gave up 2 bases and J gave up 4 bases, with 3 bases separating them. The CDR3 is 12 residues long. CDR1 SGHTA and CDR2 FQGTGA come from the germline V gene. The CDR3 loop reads CASSLPGNTIYF. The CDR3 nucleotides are TGTGCCAGCAGCTTACCAGGAAACACCATATATTTT.

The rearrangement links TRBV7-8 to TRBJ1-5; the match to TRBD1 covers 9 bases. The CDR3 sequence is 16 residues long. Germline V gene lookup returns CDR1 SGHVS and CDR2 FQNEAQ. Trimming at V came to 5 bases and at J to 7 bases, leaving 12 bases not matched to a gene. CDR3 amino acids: CASSPTRQGVNQPQHF. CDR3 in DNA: TGTGCCAGCAGCCCTACACGACAGGGGGTCAACCAGCCCCAGCATTTT.

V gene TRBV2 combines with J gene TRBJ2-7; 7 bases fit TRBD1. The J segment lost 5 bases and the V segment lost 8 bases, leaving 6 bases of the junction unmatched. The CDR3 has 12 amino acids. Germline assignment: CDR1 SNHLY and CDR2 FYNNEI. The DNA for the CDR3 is TGTGCCAGCGTTCGACAGGGTAACGAGCAGTACTTC. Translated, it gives CASVRQGNEQYF.

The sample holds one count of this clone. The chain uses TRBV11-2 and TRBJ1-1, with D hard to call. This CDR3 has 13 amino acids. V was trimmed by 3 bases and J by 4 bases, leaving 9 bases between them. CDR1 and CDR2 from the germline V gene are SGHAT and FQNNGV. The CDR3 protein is CASSFIVSTEAFF. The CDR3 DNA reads TGTGCCAGCAGCTTCATTGTGAGCACTGAAGCTTTCTTT. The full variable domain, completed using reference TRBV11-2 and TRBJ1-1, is EAGVAQSPRYKIIEKRQSVAFWCNPISGHATLYWYQQILGQGPKLLIQFQNNGVVDDSQLPKDRFSAERLKGVDSTLKIQPAKLEDSAVYLCASSFIVSTEAFFGQGTRLTVV.

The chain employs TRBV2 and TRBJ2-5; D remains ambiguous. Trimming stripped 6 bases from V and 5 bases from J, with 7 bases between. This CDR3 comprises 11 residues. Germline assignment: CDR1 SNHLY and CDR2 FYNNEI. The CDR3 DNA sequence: TGTGCCAGCAGCGCCAGGGAGACCCAGTACTTC. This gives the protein CASSARETQYF.